This TCR beta chain was sequenced during a study of T cells in Graves' hyperthyroidism and ophthalmopathy (dated by TCRdb to between 2017 and 2020). Study-wide context: Peripheral blood was collected at initial diagnosis, before any treatment. The approximately 100 discovery patients were randomly divided into training and test sets at a 7:3 ratio. Whether ophthalmopathy could be predicted prospectively was tested in an independent validation cohort made up of roughly 19 hyperthyroidism patients plus 17 patients who later progressed to ophthalmopathy. According to the paper, TCR Vbeta CDR3 sequencing was carried out on more than 120 peripheral blood samples, which came from around 43 ophthalmopathy, 75 or so hyperthyroidism and roughly 17 progressor patients. To identify TCR V-J signatures that set the groups apart, the researchers used a discovery cohort of about a hundred patients, made up of 40 to 45 with Graves' ophthalmopathy and 55 to 65 with stable Graves' hyperthyroidism. After sampling, hyperthyroidism patients received methimazole starting at 30 mg daily, and ophthalmopathy patients received high-dose intravenous methylprednisolone. In six Graves' hyperthyroidism patients, the study also compared T-cell repertoires from thyroid tissue with T-cell repertoires from blood.

This clonotype appeared many times. Its antigen remains undetermined. No much larger clone exists at a distance of one base, and base qualities are not known. Points the paper makes about the study in general: Sample size was not statistically predetermined, and blinding of investigators to group allocation was not performed. In cross-validation, a model built on a 13 V-J signature told ophthalmopathy apart from stable hyperthyroidism with roughly 87% sensitivity and around 81% specificity, and in testing the same model reached 80%/75%. In validation, progression to ophthalmopathy was predicted by the model with about 70% sensitivity and 72% to 80% specificity, a median of roughly 6 months before onset. Most expanded thyroid clonotypes (frequency above 0.001) were also detected in blood, suggesting blood repertoires may reflect thyroid immune responses.

The TCR beta CDR3 regions were amplified from RNA transcripts. The first round of RT-PCR for the TCR CDR3 was performed with the HTBI primer set and the Qiagen OneStep RT-PCR kit. Libraries were constructed in a second round of multiplex PCR, after which size selection and purification were carried out. Libraries were sequenced paired-end with 100 bp reads on an Illumina HiSeq2000. Concerning the study's data processing: SOAPnuke was used to process the raw data, removing reads that contained adapters or uncalled bases, had a mean Phred below 15, or lacked an exact match to the constant primer or identifier. COPE v1.2.5 was used to merge the high-quality paired reads, and each unique nucleotide sequence was defined as a clonotype. MiTCR v1.1 was used to align the clonotypes against IMGT TRBV, TRBD and TRBJ reference segments. Analysis was restricted to V-J combinations with a frequency above 0.0001, which covered roughly 99% of repertoires. The TCS score was defined as F50 (clonal expansion) divided by E x V (chaos), with BLOSUM62-based TCRdist calculated between CDR3 peptides within each V-J. Welch's t-statistics and random forest reduced around 550 V-J features to under 15, which were used in a naive Bayes classifier (R e1071). The public reads were run again by TCRdb, first through fastp at Q25 and then through MiXCR, and only productive beta chains were kept. Rows are combined by CDR3 protein, so each entry shows the most common genes and DNA. TCRdb's processing, not the authors', yielded these V and J calls. Across this sample there are roughly 530,000 distinct CDR3 sequences, with approximately 17% seen only once. The top ten hold 17% of the sample.

Ophthalmopathy patients had moderately to severely active disease, with a Clinical Activity Score of 3 or more, a NOSPECS grade of 4 or more, and a disease duration of less than 3 months. Exclusion was applied to patients with uncontrolled infections, other autoimmune diseases, pregnancy or lactation. Clinical symptoms, serum thyroxine and TRAb, thyroid ultrasound, and orbital computed tomography formed the basis for the diagnoses. Ficoll-Paque density gradient centrifugation was used to isolate PBMCs from around 10 ml of fresh peripheral blood. Trizol reagent was used to extract total RNA, and RNA quality was then checked on an Agilent 2100 Bioanalyzer. Inclusive of the bounding cysteine and phenylalanine, the CDR3 is 14 residues long. The CDR3 DNA has 42 bases and is translated from base 1. Trimming takes 1 base from V and 3 bases from J, and the germline ends sit 10 bases apart. In the germline V gene, CDR1 corresponds to MNHNS and CDR2 to SASEGT.

What was sequenced was blood. The chain is assembled from TRBV6-1 and TRBJ2-7; there is no confident call for the D gene. The TCR comes from a woman between 18 and 30 years old with Graves' ophthalmopathy. CDR3 loop: CASSEVQVNYEQYF. The nucleotide sequence is TGTGCCAGCAGTGAAGTTCAGGTCAACTACGAGCAGTACTTC.